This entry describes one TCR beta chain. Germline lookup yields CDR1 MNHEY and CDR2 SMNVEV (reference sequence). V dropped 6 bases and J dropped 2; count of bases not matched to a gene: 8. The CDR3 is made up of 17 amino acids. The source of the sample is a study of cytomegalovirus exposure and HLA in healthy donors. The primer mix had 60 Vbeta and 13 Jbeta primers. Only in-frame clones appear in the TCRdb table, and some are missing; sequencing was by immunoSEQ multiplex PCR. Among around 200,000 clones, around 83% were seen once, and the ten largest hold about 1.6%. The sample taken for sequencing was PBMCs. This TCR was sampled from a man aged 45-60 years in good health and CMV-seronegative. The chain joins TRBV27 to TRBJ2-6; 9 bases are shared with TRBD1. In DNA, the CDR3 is TGTGCCAGCAGCCGAACAGGGGGCGCTCCTGGGGCCAACGTCCTGACTTTC. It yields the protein CASSRTGGAPGANVLTF.